The 27 T cell receptor beta chains in this list originate from one sample, sequenced in a study of CD8 T cells in Susac syndrome. Random hexamers primed reverse transcription of about 0.5 to 1 ug RNA. TCRdb re-derived calls from the immunoSEQ multiplex PCR reads in MiXCR, one entry per CDR3 protein. This table has some 170,000 distinct CDR3 sequences, 85% to 95% appearing once. Sequences were obtained from CD4+ T cells from PBMCs. Every receptor here comes from a human donor with Susac syndrome.

The rearrangement links TRBV20-1 to TRBJ1-5; D remains unclear. CDR3 length: 14 amino acids. The germline CDR1 and CDR2 sequences are DFQATT and SNEGSKA (reference sequence). Deletions cut 3 bases from V and 1 base from J, with 10 bases between. The CDR3 here is CSASLGPSNQPQHF. CDR3 bases: TGCAGTGCTAGTTTGGGTCCGAGCAATCAGCCCCAGCATTTT.

V and J are TRBV27 and TRBJ1-2, with a tentative D call TRBD1 (6 bases). Trimming pared 7 bases from V and 4 bases from J, leaving 13 bases between. Germline V gene data show CDR1 as MNHEY and CDR2 as SMNVEV (reference sequence). CDR3 size: 13 residues. This CDR3 reads CASNNQGFYGYTF. The CDR3 DNA sequence: TGTGCCAGCAATAACCAGGGGTTCTATGGCTACACCTTC.

J is TRBJ1-2 and V is TRBV12-5; no reliable D call. V lost 1 base to trimming and J lost 2 bases, with 2 bases between them. Germline lookup yields CDR1 LGHNT and CDR2 FRNRAP. This CDR3 spans 12 amino acids. CDR3 protein: CASGLGNYGYTF. Here the CDR3 DNA reads TGTGCTAGTGGTTTGGGAAACTATGGCTACACCTTC.

The gene calls are TRBV20-1 and TRBJ1-1; D is ambiguous. Germline V gene data show CDR1 as DFQATT and CDR2 as SNEGSKA (reference sequence). Trimming pared 7 bases from V and 4 bases from J, leaving 16 bases between. The CDR3 runs 13 residues. CDR3 nucleotide sequence: TGCAGTGTTCCCGAGACTCGGGGCACTGAAGCTTTCTTT. As protein: CSVPETRGTEAFF.

The chain joins TRBV5-1 to TRBJ1-4; TRBD1 is a possible D gene (6 bases). With 2 bases removed from V and 8 bases from J, the gap between germline ends came to 13 bases. This CDR3 has 14 residues. Germline-derived CDR1 and CDR2 are SGHRS and YFSETQ. This CDR3 reads CASSFSGGQEKLFF. CDR3 coding DNA: TGCGCCAGCAGCTTCTCCGGGGGGCAAGAAAAACTGTTTTTT.

The chain uses TRBV18 and TRBJ1-4; perhaps TRBD1 as D (5 bases). Per the germline V gene, CDR1 is KGHSH and CDR2 is LQKENI. The V end lost 6 bases, the J end lost 2 bases, and 7 bases lay between the germline ends. This CDR3 has 13 amino acids. The DNA for the CDR3 is TGTGCCAGCTCCCCAGGGACTAATGAAAAACTGTTTTTT. This codes for CASSPGTNEKLFF.

This chain uses TRBV20-1 with TRBJ2-6; the D call may be TRBD1 or TRBD2 (5 bases each). The CDR3 contains 15 residues. Germline V lookup: CDR1 DFQATT, CDR2 SNEGSKA (reference sequence). Trimming took off 2 bases at V and 2 bases at J, with 10 bases between the two ends. The CDR3 reads CSARKGTAGANVLTF. The CDR3 nucleotides are TGCAGTGCTAGAAAGGGGACGGCTGGGGCCAACGTCCTGACTTTC.

V usage is TRBV19 and J usage is TRBJ2-7, with 14 nucleotides matching TRBD2. Germline V gene sequence: CDR1 LNHDA, CDR2 SQIVND (reference sequence). Unmatched junction bases numbered 1, after V lost 3 bases and J lost 6 bases. The CDR3 contains 14 residues. The DNA for the CDR3 is TGTGCCAGTAGTATCGGACTAGCGGGAGGCGAGCAGTACTTC. Its translation is CASSIGLAGGEQYF.

The chain couples TRBV4-1 to TRBJ1-5, with no clear D. There are 20 residues in the CDR3. V lost 3 bases and J 2 bases, leaving 26 bases between the germline ends. The germline V gene has CDR1 MGHRA and CDR2 YSYEKL. The CDR3 here is CASSHSTWRRSQDGNQPQHF. The CDR3 DNA is TGCGCCAGCAGCCACTCCACGTGGAGGAGAAGTCAGGACGGCAATCAGCCCCAGCATTTT.

V is TRBV29-1 and J is TRBJ1-5; D gene uncertain. Germline CDR1 reads SQVTM; CDR2 reads ANQGSEA. Trimming shortened V by 6 bases and J by 1 base, and 10 bases separated the two germline ends. The CDR3 is 13 residues long. In nucleotides, the CDR3 is TGCAGCGTACAAGAGAGGAGCAATCAGCCCCAGCATTTT. Translating it yields CSVQERSNQPQHF. The whole variable domain, remainder taken from reference TRBV29-1 and TRBJ1-5, is SAVISQKPSRDICQRGTSLTIQCQVDSQVTMMFWYRQQPGQSLTLIATANQGSEATYESGFVIDKFPISRPNLTFSTLTVSNMSPEDSSIYLCSVQERSNQPQHFGDGTRLSIL.

This chain connects TRBV29-1 to TRBJ2-5, with 7 bases lining up with TRBD2. V trimming: 3 bases; J trimming: 3 bases; junction bases outside the gene matches: 10. The CDR3 loop spans 15 amino acids. CDR1 is SQVTM, CDR2 ANQGSEA, per germline. CDR3 DNA sequence: TGCAGCGTTGACAGTCCCACCGGACTAGAAGAGACCCAGTACTTC. Translated: CSVDSPTGLEETQYF.

The genes are TRBV7-9 and TRBJ2-2; the D gene could be TRBD1 or TRBD2 (5 bases each). This CDR3 spans 18 amino acids. The germline CDR1 and CDR2 sequences are SEHNR and FQNEAQ (reference sequence). Trimming stripped 2 bases from V and 2 bases from J, with 18 bases between. CDR3 bases: TGTGCCAGCAGCTTACCCCGTCTGGGACGGATTAACACCGGGGAGCTGTTTTTT. Protein: CASSLPRLGRINTGELFF. The complete variable domain, with remaining parts taken from reference TRBV7-9 and TRBJ2-2, reads DTGVSQNPRHKITKRGQNVTFRCDPISEHNRLYWYRQTLGQGPEFLTYFQNEAQLEKSRLLSDRFSAERPKGSFSTLEIQRTEQGDSAMYLCASSLPRLGRINTGELFFGEGSRLTVL.

This chain links TRBV4-3 with TRBJ2-7, with TRBD2 matching over 8 bases. This CDR3 contains 17 residues. Germline CDR1 reads LGHNA; CDR2 reads YSLEER. J was trimmed by 2 bases and V by 3 bases; bases with no gene match: 12. The CDR3 region is CASSQGPPVAGPYEQYF. The CDR3 DNA reads as TGCGCCAGCAGCCAGGGGCCCCCAGTAGCGGGACCCTACGAGCAGTACTTC.

The chain combines TRBV20-1 with TRBJ1-1, with unresolved D. CDR1 and CDR2 from the germline V gene are DFQATT and SNEGSKA (reference sequence). This CDR3 is built from 12 residues. V was shortened by 3 bases and J by 7 bases, with 12 bases between the two germline ends. CDR3: CSASGGRREAFF. The CDR3 nucleotides are TGCAGTGCTAGTGGCGGACGACGTGAAGCTTTCTTT.

The rearrangement joins TRBV29-1 to TRBJ2-1; D remains ambiguous. Germline V gene data show CDR1 as SQVTM and CDR2 as ANQGSEA. Between the trimmed V and J ends, which lost 3 bases and 2 bases, there was a span of 14 bases. The CDR3 totals 15 residues. CDR3 residues: CSVESPGSTYNEQFF. CDR3 sequence (DNA): TGCAGCGTTGAGTCACCGGGTAGTACCTACAATGAGCAGTTCTTC.

The chain employs TRBV20-1 and TRBJ1-1; 7 bases fit TRBD1. The CDR3 is 16 residues long. Per germline, CDR1 DFQATT and CDR2 SNEGSKA (reference sequence). V trimming: 8 bases; J trimming: 0 bases; junction bases outside the gene matches: 15. CDR3 sequence: CSSIPAKQGMNTEAFF. CDR3 sequence (DNA): TGCAGTTCCATTCCCGCGAAACAGGGGATGAACACTGAAGCTTTCTTT.

This chain links TRBV14 with TRBJ1-1; weak D call: TRBD1 (5 bases). The CDR3 sequence is 12 residues long. V was pared by 3 bases and J by 9 bases, with 11 bases between. CDR1 is SGHDN, CDR2 FVKESK, per germline. The CDR3 DNA follows: TGTGCCAGCAGCCATTCCGGGGGTCAAGCTTTCTTT. It encodes CASSHSGGQAFF. Looking up the rest from reference TRBV14 and TRBJ1-1 gives the full variable domain: EAGVTQFPSHSVIEKGQTVTLRCDPISGHDNLYWYRRVMGKEIKFLLHFVKESKQDESGMPNNRFLAERTGGTYSTLKVQPAELEDSGVYFCASSHSGGQAFFGQGTRLTVV.

The rearrangement links TRBV6-1 to TRBJ1-2; a possible D gene is TRBD1 (6 bases). Germline values: CDR1 MNHNS, CDR2 SASEGT. The V end lost 6 bases, the J end lost 5 bases, and 22 bases lay between the germline ends. CDR3 length: 16 amino acids. The CDR3 bases are TGTGCCAGCAGAGCCCCCCTTGGACAGTCGGGGTATGGCTACACCTTC. Its protein is CASRAPLGQSGYGYTF.

The J gene is TRBJ2-7, the V gene TRBV28, with 11 bases lining up with TRBD2. After removal of 5 bases from V and 4 bases from J, the junction contained 7 bases not matched to a gene. CDR3 length equals 15 residues. CDR1 and CDR2 (germline): MDHEN, SYDVKM. The CDR3 DNA reads as TGTGCCAGCAGTCGTACTAGCGGGAGTGTTTACGAGCAGTACTTC. It encodes CASSRTSGSVYEQYF.

The rearrangement joins TRBV29-1 to TRBJ2-3, with TRBD1 as a possible D gene (5 bases). The CDR3 is 14 amino acids. Germline CDR1 SQVTM, CDR2 ANQGSEA. With 5 bases removed from V and 1 base from J, the gap between germline ends came to 13 bases. CDR3 in amino acids: CSVPTDIGTDTQYF. Here the CDR3 DNA reads TGCAGCGTTCCGACAGATATTGGCACAGATACGCAGTATTTT.

The rearrangement joins TRBV4-3 to TRBJ2-3; D may be TRBD1 (5 bases). The CDR3 runs to 15 residues. V shed 0 bases and J shed 6 bases, with 13 bases lying between them. Germline V gives CDR1 LGHNA, CDR2 YSLEER. For the CDR3, the DNA is TGCGCCAGCAGCCAAGATAGGGGCAGTCAGGATACGCAGTATTTT. Translating it yields CASSQDRGSQDTQYF.

CDR3 sequence reads: CAWADRENSPLHF. The CDR3, as DNA: TGTGCCTGGGCGGACAGAGAAAATTCACCCCTCCACTTT. V and J are TRBV30 and TRBJ1-6, with D possibly being TRBD1 (6 bases). V was pared by 5 bases and J by 7 bases, with 12 bases between. The germline V gene encodes CDR1 GTSNPN and CDR2 SVGIG (reference sequence). CDR3 length equals 13 residues.

This chain joins TRBV12-3 or TRBV12-4 and TRBJ2-5; 7 bases agree with TRBD2. The CDR3 extends over 13 amino acids. V was pared by 8 bases and J by 2 bases, with 5 bases of the junction left unmatched. CDR3 DNA sequence: TGTGCCAGCCAACCGGGGGGTCAAGAGACCCAGTACTTC. This encodes CASQPGGQETQYF.

This chain joins TRBV7-2 and TRBJ1-2; D might be TRBD1 (6 bases). The CDR3 runs 14 residues. Trimming shortened V by 3 bases and J by 4 bases, and 12 bases separated the two germline ends. The germline V gene has CDR1 SGHTA and CDR2 FQGNSA. The CDR3 protein is CASSFEGDIYGYTF. Here the CDR3 DNA reads TGTGCCAGCAGCTTCGAGGGGGACATCTATGGCTACACCTTC.

The chain joins TRBV18 to TRBJ2-7; the D gene is possibly TRBD2 (5 bases). CDR1 and CDR2 (germline): KGHSH, LQKENI. The CDR3 covers 11 residues. The V and J ends lost 5 bases and 8 bases respectively, with 10 bases between them. Written as DNA, the CDR3 is TGTGCCAGCTCAGGAGGCGGGCAGCAGTACTTC. It translates to CASSGGGQQYF.

This chain connects TRBV2 to TRBJ2-7; no definite D call. V shed 2 bases and J shed 2 bases, with 4 bases lying between them. CDR1 is SNHLY and CDR2 is FYNNEI in the germline V gene. The CDR3 length is 12 residues. For the CDR3, the DNA is TGTGCCAGCAGTGAAAAGGCCTACGAGCAGTACTTC. Protein sequence: CASSEKAYEQYF.

This clonotype was recorded once. This chain links TRBV5-4 with TRBJ1-1, with 10 nucleotides matching TRBD1. Germline V CDR1 and CDR2: SGHNT, YYREEE (reference sequence). The CDR3 sequence is 16 residues long. Trimming took 3 bases from V and 8 from J; bases not matched to a gene: 13. The CDR3 nucleotides read TGTGCCAGCAGCTCTCCGGGACAGGGGACTCGCTTAGAAGCTTTCTTT. Its translation: CASSSPGQGTRLEAFF.